The subject of this entry is one T cell receptor beta chain. Its antigen remains unidentified. Produced via immunoSEQ multiplex PCR; TCRdb's table is partial and in-frame only. The sample records over 70,000 clones, about 86% being singletons. V was clipped by 0 bases and J by 0 bases, with 11 bases between them. This CDR3 comprises 16 residues. Germline assignment: CDR1 SGDLS and CDR2 YYNGEE. The sample originates from a study of cytotoxic CD8 clonotypes in ibrutinib-treated CLL. Points from the study as a whole: Clonality was higher at ibrutinib response and returned toward baseline at progression. Public clonotypes showed up rarely, and on treatment they shrank or held steady. There were differences in sampling times between sustained-remission and progressing patients.

The material was PBMCs, obtained before ibrutinib treatment. The chain carries TRBV9 and TRBJ2-3, with D tentatively TRBD1 or TRBD2 (6 bases each). This receptor was obtained from a human donor with chronic lymphocytic leukemia. This CDR3 reads CASSVEGGSSTDTQYF. Here the CDR3 DNA reads TGTGCCAGCAGCGTAGAGGGGGGTAGTAGCACAGATACGCAGTATTTT.